This T cell receptor beta chain is from a study of blood T cell repertoires in COVID-19. This clone was seen more than once but under ten times. From germline, CDR1 is GTSNPN and CDR2 SVGIG (reference sequence). The CDR3 sequence is 13 residues long. Trimming left V 4 bases short and J 7 bases short, with 17 bases between. Generated by immunoSEQ multiplex PCR, the TCRdb table keeps only in-frame clones and is missing some. The data contain under 300,000 clones, 86% of them singletons. Sequenced material: peripheral blood. The TCR comes from a man in his 60s with acute or convalescent COVID-19. The chain recombines TRBV30 with TRBJ2-7; tentatively, D is TRBD2 (6 bases). DNA of the CDR3: TGTGCCTGGACTAGCGACCGGCGTTCGGAGCAGTACTTC. It encodes CAWTSDRRSEQYF.